The 14 T cell receptor beta chains below come from one sample, sequenced in a study of neoadjuvant anti-PD-1 for oral cavity cancer. Sequenced by immunoSEQ multiplex PCR; TCRdb stores in-frame clones only, minus some. The sample carries approximately 8,000 clones, 67% recorded once. Described time point: after neoadjuvant nivolumab, at surgical resection. The sequences come from PBMCs, collected after nivolumab (anti-PD-1) treatment. The receptors here all came from a person aged 35-79 years with oral cavity squamous cell carcinoma.

The sample holds a few counts of this clone. This chain connects TRBV29-1 to TRBJ1-2; D is uncertain. Trimming removed 3 bases at V and 4 bases at J, with 12 bases between. This CDR3 is built from 13 residues. From germline, CDR1 is SQVTM and CDR2 ANQGSEA. The CDR3 nucleotides are TGCAGCGTTGAGTCGGCAGGACCCTATGGCTACACCTTC. Translation: CSVESAGPYGYTF.

V gene TRBV5-1 combines with J gene TRBJ2-1; 8 bases are shared with TRBD1. Germline values: CDR1 SGHRS, CDR2 YFSETQ. This CDR3 spans 15 amino acids. J lost 0 bases, V lost 2 bases, and 1 base had no gene match. The CDR3 sequence is CASSFDRGSYNEQFF. CDR3 DNA sequence: TGCGCCAGCAGCTTCGACAGGGGCTCCTACAATGAGCAGTTCTTC. Full variable domain (remainder filled in from reference TRBV5-1 and TRBJ2-1): KAGVTQTPRYLIKTRGQQVTLSCSPISGHRSVSWYQQTPGQGLQFLFEYFSETQRNKGNFPGRFSGRQFSNSRSEMNVSTLELGDSALYLCASSFDRGSYNEQFFGPGTRLTVL.

The chain couples TRBV27 to TRBJ1-2; the match to TRBD1 covers 11 bases. Germline-derived CDR1 and CDR2 are MNHEY and SMNVEV (reference sequence). The CDR3 spans 18 residues. V lost 3 bases and J lost 1; bases outside the gene matches: 10. In DNA, the CDR3 is TGTGCCAGCAGTTTGAGTCGGACAGGGGGCCGAAGTAACTATGGCTACACCTTC. It translates to CASSLSRTGGRSNYGYTF.

The chain combines TRBV29-1 with TRBJ1-1; unclear D gene. CDR1 and CDR2 from the germline V gene are SQVTM and ANQGSEA. V lost 3 bases and J lost 5, with 13 bases in between. The CDR3 totals 13 residues. CDR3 sequence: CSVESRVSTEAFF. CDR3 coding DNA: TGCAGCGTTGAGTCCCGAGTCAGTACTGAAGCTTTCTTT.

V gene TRBV28 combines with J gene TRBJ2-5; D possibly corresponds to TRBD2 (7 bases). The V gene lost 1 base and the J gene lost 2 bases, with 20 bases spanning the gap. The CDR3 extends over 18 amino acids. Germline values: CDR1 MDHEN, CDR2 SYDVKM. The CDR3 protein is CASSLYRGGSGPQETQYF. CDR3 sequence (DNA): TGTGCCAGCAGTTTATATAGGGGGGGTAGCGGGCCACAAGAGACCCAGTACTTC.

This clone has a single count. The genes are TRBV5-6 and TRBJ1-1; 8 positions match TRBD1. Germline V CDR1 and CDR2: SGHDT, YYEEEE. The junction had 17 bases not matched to a gene; V was cut back by 4 bases and J by 3 bases. CDR3 length: 18 residues. The CDR3 loop reads CASSRSQDRGRGYTEAFF. CDR3 DNA sequence: TGTGCCAGCAGCCGCTCTCAAGACAGGGGAAGGGGGTACACTGAAGCTTTCTTT.

The gene calls are TRBV6-6 and TRBJ1-5; no definite D call. CDR1 MNHNY and CDR2 SVGAGI come from the germline V gene (reference sequence). V dropped 6 bases and J dropped 1 base, with 13 bases sitting between them. There are 15 residues in the CDR3. The DNA of the CDR3 is TGTGCCAGCAGCCCAACCGGGGAGAGCAATCAGCCCCAGCATTTT. It specifies CASSPTGESNQPQHF.

The genes are TRBV4-1 and TRBJ1-6, with D hard to call. V was clipped by 1 base and J by 6 bases, with 7 bases between them. Germline CDR1 MGHRA, CDR2 YSYEKL. The CDR3 totals 14 residues. This chain's CDR3 is CASSQVDPNSPLHF. The CDR3 DNA follows: TGCGCCAGCAGCCAAGTTGACCCTAATTCACCCCTCCACTTT.

CDR3 region: CASSVEGRWGDTQYF. The CDR3 nucleotides read TGTGCCAGCAGCGTAGAAGGGCGGTGGGGCGATACGCAGTATTTT. V is TRBV9 and J is TRBJ2-3; D perhaps matches TRBD1 (5 bases). The germline CDR1 and CDR2 sequences are SGDLS and YYNGEE. V dropped 0 bases and J dropped 6 bases, with 14 bases sitting between them. There are 15 residues in the CDR3.

V is TRBV6-5 and J is TRBJ1-1; maybe TRBD1 (6 bases). CDR3 length: 14 amino acids. Trimming pared 7 bases from V and 4 bases from J, leaving 16 bases between. The germline gives CDR1 MNHEY, CDR2 SVGAGI. Written as DNA, the CDR3 is TGTGCCAGCACCCCCCGAACAGGGCGCACTGAAGCTTTCTTT. Residues: CASTPRTGRTEAFF.

The chain carries TRBV19 and TRBJ1-5, with 8 bases identical to TRBD1. The CDR3 length is 16 residues. Trimming at V came to 3 bases and at J to 5 bases, leaving 9 bases not matched to a gene. Looked up from germline, CDR1 is LNHDA and CDR2 is SQIVND (reference sequence). DNA of the CDR3: TGTGCCAGTAGTATGGTGACAGGGGCACTCCATCAGCCCCAGCATTTT. This gives the protein CASSMVTGALHQPQHF.

The chain has TRBV23-1 and TRBJ2-5, with D hard to call. TRBV23-1 counts as an open reading frame of uncertain function. The CDR3 is made up of 14 amino acids. The V end was cut by 1 base, the J end by 2 bases, with 8 bases between. CDR3 protein: CASSQLSAQETQYF. CDR3 coding DNA: TGCGCCAGCAGTCAATTGTCAGCTCAAGAGACCCAGTACTTC.

V and J are TRBV11-3 and TRBJ1-1; no clear D. This CDR3 region has 13 residues. From germline, CDR1 is SGHNT and CDR2 YENEEA. Trimming cost V 3 bases and J 4 bases, with 9 bases left between them. The CDR3 sequence: CASSFSRVTEAFF. CDR3 in DNA: TGTGCCAGCAGCTTTTCTAGGGTCACTGAAGCTTTCTTT.

Remarks on this clone: The sample holds other DNA sequences that translate to the same CDR3. The CDR3 here is CASGRGGGYEQYF. DNA of the CDR3: TGTGCTAGTGGTCGCGGGGGGGGCTACGAGCAGTACTTC. This rearrangement joins TRBV12-5 to TRBJ2-7; 9 bases are a match to TRBD2. Germline trimming cut 5 bases from V and 3 bases from J; bases unmatched to any gene: 2. In germline, CDR1 is LGHNT, CDR2 FRNRAP. The CDR3 has 13 residues.